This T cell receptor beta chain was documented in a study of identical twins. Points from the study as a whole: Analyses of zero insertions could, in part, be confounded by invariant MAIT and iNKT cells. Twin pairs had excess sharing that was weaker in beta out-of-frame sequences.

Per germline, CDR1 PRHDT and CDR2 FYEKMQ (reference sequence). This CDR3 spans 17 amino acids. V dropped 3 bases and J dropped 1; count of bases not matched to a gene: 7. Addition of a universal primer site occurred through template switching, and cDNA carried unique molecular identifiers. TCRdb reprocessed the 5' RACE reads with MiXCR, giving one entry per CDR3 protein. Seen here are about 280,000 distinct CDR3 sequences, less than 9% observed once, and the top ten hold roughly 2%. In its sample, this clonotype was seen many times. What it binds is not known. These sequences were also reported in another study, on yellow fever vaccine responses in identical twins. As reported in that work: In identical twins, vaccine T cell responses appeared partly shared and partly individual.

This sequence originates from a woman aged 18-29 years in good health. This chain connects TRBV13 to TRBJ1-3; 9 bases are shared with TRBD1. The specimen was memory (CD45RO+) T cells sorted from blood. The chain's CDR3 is CASSFGTGRGSGNTIYF. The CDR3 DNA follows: TGTGCCAGCAGCTTCGGGACAGGGCGGGGATCTGGAAACACCATATATTTT. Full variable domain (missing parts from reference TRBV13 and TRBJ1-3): AAGVIQSPRHLIKEKRETATLKCYPIPRHDTVYWYQQGPGQDPQFLISFYEKMQSDKGSIPDRFSAQQFSDYHSELNMSSLELGDSALYFCASSFGTGRGSGNTIYFGEGSWLTVV.